Below are 15 T cell receptor beta chains sequenced from a single sample in a study of T cells in narcolepsy. Data came from immunoSEQ multiplex PCR; TCRdb stores just in-frame clones and leaves some out. The sample carries tens of thousands of clones, roughly 80% recorded once. The specimen was CD45RA- memory CD4+ T cells from PBMCs. The receptors shown here come from a human donor with narcolepsy.

By frequency in the sample, this clone is medium-sized. V usage is TRBV10-3 and J usage is TRBJ1-5; TRBD1 aligns across 8 bases. Germline V gene sequence: CDR1 ENHRY, CDR2 SYGVKD. The trim removed 2 bases at V and 6 bases at J, leaving 3 bases unmatched. The CDR3 contains 14 residues. The DNA of the CDR3 is TGTGCCATCAGTGAGAGACAGGGGAGTCAGCCCCAGCATTTT. This encodes CAISERQGSQPQHF.

This sequence joins TRBV10-1 and TRBJ2-5, with D perhaps matching TRBD1 (5 bases). CDR3 length equals 13 residues. V lost 3 bases, J lost 5 bases, and 10 bases lay in between. Germline CDR1 is WNHNN and CDR2 is SYGVQD (reference sequence). CDR3 amino acids: CASSDRVGETQYF. In nucleotides, the CDR3 is TGCGCCAGCAGTGACAGGGTCGGGGAGACCCAGTACTTC.

V and J are TRBV7-3 and TRBJ1-1; no clear D. This CDR3 region has 17 residues. Germline-derived CDR1 and CDR2 are SGHTA and FQGTGA. With 5 bases removed from V and 6 bases from J, the gap between germline ends came to 25 bases. The CDR3 region has the DNA TGTGCCAGCAGCCCCGATAGGGTGAGGGCGGCCTGGCCTGAAGCTTTCTTT. Translated: CASSPDRVRAAWPEAFF.

This clone was observed once. The V gene is TRBV9, the J gene TRBJ1-2; D is uncertain. The V and J ends lost 0 bases and 4 bases respectively, with 13 bases between them. CDR3 length: 15 amino acids. Germline V CDR1 and CDR2: SGDLS, YYNGEE. Here the CDR3 DNA reads TGTGCCAGCAGCGTAGATGCGTCGAGGAGCTATGGCTACACCTTC. Its protein product is CASSVDASRSYGYTF.

The rearrangement joins TRBV9 to TRBJ1-1; D is perhaps TRBD1 (5 bases). The CDR3 runs 14 residues. Deletions cut 4 bases from V and 4 bases from J, with 14 bases between. Germline V gene sequence: CDR1 SGDLS, CDR2 YYNGEE. CDR3 bases: TGTGCCAGCAGCCCCAGTTATGGGGGCACTGAAGCTTTCTTT. As protein: CASSPSYGGTEAFF.

A few counts support this clone. The chain's CDR3 is CATATRGNEQFF. The CDR3 DNA sequence: TGTGCCACGGCGACCAGGGGCAATGAGCAGTTCTTC. V usage is TRBV6-6 and J usage is TRBJ2-1; D is possibly TRBD1 (6 bases). V shed 10 bases and J shed 6 bases, with 13 bases lying between them. Per the germline V gene, CDR1 is MNHNY and CDR2 is SVGAGI (reference sequence). The CDR3 loop spans 12 amino acids.

This chain links TRBV21-1 with TRBJ2-7; the table gives TRBD1 as D, unverified against the DNA. TRBV21-1 is flagged as a pseudogene. This CDR3 has 15 amino acids. The CDR3 DNA is TGTGCCAGCAGCAGACGGCCGGGACAGGGAGACGAGCAGTACTTC. Translating gives CASSRRPGQGDEQYF.

The chain has TRBV5-8 and TRBJ2-3, with a tentative D call TRBD2 (5 bases). The CDR3 length is 14 residues. CDR1 and CDR2 (germline): SGHTS, YDEGEE. Trimming stripped 9 bases from V and 2 bases from J, with 16 bases between. CDR3 DNA: TGTGCCACCCCGGAGGTGGCGCTCACAGATACGCAGTATTTT. Protein: CATPEVALTDTQYF.

The CDR3 DNA reads TGTGCCAGCAGTGAAGGACAGGGGGAGTTCTTC. Its protein product is CASSEGQGEFF. The V gene is TRBV25-1, the J gene TRBJ2-1; 10 positions match TRBD1. V trimming: 2 bases; J trimming: 14 bases; junction bases outside the gene matches: 0. The CDR3 extends over 11 amino acids. From germline, CDR1 is MGHDK and CDR2 SYGVNS.

This clone was seen more than once but under ten times. The V gene is TRBV6-1, the J gene TRBJ1-5; D remains unclear. CDR1 is MNHNS and CDR2 is SASEGT in the germline V gene. Trimming left V 8 bases short and J 10 bases short, with 6 bases between. The CDR3 totals 9 residues. The CDR3 DNA reads as TGTGCCAGCCACGAACCCCAGCATTTT. Protein: CASHEPQHF.

About this clone itself: Mismatch with germline at one junction end may stem from a read error. V gene TRBV7-7 combines with J gene TRBJ2-7; D is perhaps TRBD1 (6 bases). The CDR3 sequence is 14 residues long. The germline gives CDR1 SSHAT, CDR2 FNYEAQ (reference sequence). The CDR3 coding sequence is TGTGCTAGCAGCTTAGTATCAGGGGCCGGCGAGCAGTACTTC. Amino acids: CASSLVSGAGEQYF.

This chain uses TRBV30 with TRBJ1-5, with D unresolved. Germline assignment: CDR1 GTSNPN and CDR2 SVGIG (reference sequence). V shed 2 bases and J shed 5 bases, with 28 bases lying between them. CDR3 size: 19 residues. CDR3 bases: TGTGCCTGGAGTATTGGGGTGGAGGGCCGCGGGGAGGACGATCAGCCCCAGCATTTT. Its translation is CAWSIGVEGRGEDDQPQHF.

V is TRBV19 and J is TRBJ2-1; TRBD2 matches 11 bases. The CDR3 length is 20 residues. Losses at the gene ends were 2 bases for V and 5 bases for J; bases not matched to a gene: 17. CDR1 and CDR2 (germline): LNHDA, SQIVND (reference sequence). The CDR3 DNA is TGTGCCAGTAGTATACCCCGGACTAGCGGGTCTCTTGTTACCAACAATGAGCAGTTCTTC. Protein product: CASSIPRTSGSLVTNNEQFF.

V usage is TRBV6-6 and J usage is TRBJ2-7, with 9 nucleotides matching TRBD2. Germline V gene sequence: CDR1 MNHNY, CDR2 SVGAGI (reference sequence). The CDR3 contains 13 residues. Trimming took 7 bases from V and 7 from J; bases not matched to a gene: 8. The CDR3 is CASTYLLAGEQYF. CDR3 sequence (DNA): TGTGCCAGCACCTACCTCCTAGCGGGGGAGCAGTACTTC.

Comments on this clone: An end of the junction does not agree with germline; a read error may underlie this. The V and J genes are TRBV19 and TRBJ2-1; D not resolved. Germline V lookup: CDR1 LNHDA, CDR2 SQIVND (reference sequence). The CDR3 loop spans 12 amino acids. The CDR3 spells CASSISHNEQFF. CDR3 nucleotides: TGTGCCAGTAGTATCTCCCACAACGAGCAGTTCTTC.